Following are 26 T cell receptor beta chains from one sample sequenced in a study of read filtering for tumor transcriptome and immune sequencing. This library used 300 to 450 ng RNA and molecular barcoded adaptors spanning alpha/delta and beta/gamma chains. From the reads, TCRdb called clonotypes with MiXCR, one entry per CDR3 protein. The data hold under 60,000 distinct CDR3 sequences, with approximately 18% observed a single time. The material sequenced was a population of CD138-negative cells sorted from bone marrow. The source is a donor older than 35 with multiple myeloma.

Many counts were recorded for this clonotype. The chain couples TRBV29-1 to TRBJ2-7, with unresolved D. Trimming stripped 3 bases from V and 6 bases from J, with 9 bases between. This CDR3 is 11 amino acids long. Per the germline V gene, CDR1 is SQVTM and CDR2 is ANQGSEA. The CDR3 bases are TGCAGCGTTGATGGGGTACCCGAGCAGTACTTC. Protein: CSVDGVPEQYF.

This clonotype was seen repeatedly, ten times or more. V gene TRBV10-2 combines with J gene TRBJ1-1; 9 bases are shared with TRBD1. V trimming: 4 bases; J trimming: 4 bases; junction bases outside the gene matches: 1. CDR1 WSHSY and CDR2 SAAADI come from the germline V gene. The CDR3 totals 13 residues. The CDR3, as DNA: TGCGCCAGCAGTGTGACAGGGGGCACTGAAGCTTTCTTT. Encoded protein: CASSVTGGTEAFF.

A note on this clonotype: The CDR3 does not close with the conserved phenylalanine or tryptophan, likely indicating a read error. The chain couples TRBV7-9 to TRBJ2-7, with D perhaps matching TRBD1 (6 bases). V was pared by 2 bases and J by 5 bases, with 10 bases between. The CDR3 is made up of 13 amino acids. CDR1 SEHNR and CDR2 FQNEAQ come from the germline V gene (reference sequence). DNA for the CDR3: TGTGCCAGCAGCTTAACAGGGAAGGACGAGCAGTACCTC. Protein: CASSLTGKDEQYL.

For this clonotype: In this CDR3 the conserved last residue, phenylalanine or tryptophan, is missing, so a read error is likely. The genes are TRBV4-1 and TRBJ2-7; weak D call: TRBD2 (6 bases). The CDR3 length is 15 residues. Germline values: CDR1 MGHRA, CDR2 YSYEKL. For the CDR3, the DNA is TGCGCCAGCAGGGACTACAGTACGAGCTCCCACGAGCAGTACCTC. Translation: CASRDYSTSSHEQYL.

This clonotype showed up just a few times. The rearrangement joins TRBV5-1 to TRBJ2-1, with TRBD2 identical over 7 bases. Trimming removed 2 bases from V and 12 bases from J; junction bases left unmatched: 11. This CDR3 contains 14 residues. Germline CDR1 and CDR2: SGHRS and YFSETQ. In DNA form, the CDR3 reads TGCGCCAGCAGCTTCCCGGGAGGTGTTGCTGGGCAGTTCTTC. Translated, it gives CASSFPGGVAGQFF.

This chain connects TRBV5-4 to TRBJ2-1; 13 positions agree with TRBD2. This CDR3 contains 15 residues. Germline V CDR1 and CDR2: SGHNT, YYREEE (reference sequence). V lost 0 bases to trimming and J lost 10 bases; unmatched junction nucleotides: 4. This CDR3 reads CASSLVGLAGDEQFF. CDR3 nucleotide sequence: TGTGCCAGCAGCTTGGTAGGACTAGCGGGAGACGAGCAGTTCTTC.

This clonotype was recorded many times. The V and J genes are TRBV5-4 and TRBJ1-2, with TRBD1 as a possible D gene (5 bases). Germline loops: CDR1 SGHNT, CDR2 YYREEE (reference sequence). V lost 0 bases to trimming and J lost 0 bases, with 12 bases between them. The CDR3 runs to 16 residues. CDR3 protein: CASSLAGGNSNYGYTF. In nucleotides, the CDR3 is TGTGCCAGCAGCTTGGCCGGGGGGAACTCTAACTATGGCTACACCTTC.

This clonotype was seen at least ten times. This chain joins TRBV6-6 and TRBJ2-5, with 7 bases identical to TRBD1. V dropped 5 bases and J dropped 1; count of bases not matched to a gene: 4. This CDR3 is built from 14 residues. Germline V gene sequence: CDR1 MNHNY, CDR2 SVGAGI (reference sequence). CDR3 sequence reads: CASSPGQVQETQYF. CDR3 nucleotide sequence: TGTGCCAGCAGTCCCGGACAGGTCCAAGAGACCCAGTACTTC.

Only a few counts were recorded for this clonotype. The chain joins TRBV4-3 to TRBJ2-4; possible D gene TRBD2, 5 bases. The CDR3 spans 17 residues. Germline values: CDR1 LGHNA, CDR2 YSLEER. V lost 1 base, J lost 2 bases, and 15 bases lay in between. The CDR3 loop reads CASSQVTGTTTKNIQYF. CDR3 nucleotides: TGCGCCAGCAGCCAAGTAACCGGAACGACTACCAAAAACATTCAGTACTTC.

This clonotype was picked up many times. This chain's CDR3 is CASGVGLAGTFSYNEQFF. Here the CDR3 DNA reads TGTGCCAGCGGGGTTGGACTAGCGGGGACTTTCTCCTACAATGAGCAGTTCTTC. This chain uses TRBV6-5 with TRBJ2-1, with TRBD2 matching 12 bases. CDR3 length: 18 amino acids. The J segment lost 0 bases and the V segment lost 8 bases, leaving 11 bases of the junction unmatched. Germline CDR1 and CDR2: MNHEY and SVGAGI.

In its sample, this clonotype was seen many times. V usage is TRBV5-1 and J usage is TRBJ2-3; TRBD2 aligns across 10 bases. V lost 3 bases and J lost 4; bases outside the gene matches: 14. CDR3 size: 18 residues. Per germline, CDR1 SGHRS and CDR2 YFSETQ. The CDR3 DNA is TGCGCCAGCAGCTCGCCGGGACTAGCGACCTGGGATGCAGATACGCAGTATTTT. It yields the protein CASSSPGLATWDADTQYF.

This clonotype was picked up many times. This rearrangement joins TRBV20-1 to TRBJ1-1; D is unclear. Germline CDR1 DFQATT, CDR2 SNEGSKA (reference sequence). This CDR3 comprises 16 residues. V was cut by 0 bases and J by 5 bases, with 19 bases left in between. The CDR3 bases are TGCAGTGCTAGAGATCCCCTTGACGGGGTAGGGACTGAAGCTTTCTTT. Translation: CSARDPLDGVGTEAFF.

This clonotype was observed many times. The J gene is TRBJ2-3, the V gene TRBV21-1; the DNA was not used to check the table's D call, TRBD1. TRBV21-1 represents a pseudogene. The CDR3 contains 15 residues. CDR3 loop: CASTNTGGGTDTQYF. The CDR3 bases are TGTGCCAGCACCAACACAGGGGGCGGCACAGATACGCAGTATTTT.

This clonotype was seen many times. The rearrangement joins TRBV4-3 to TRBJ2-1; 8 nucleotides agree with TRBD1. This CDR3 is built from 15 residues. The V and J ends lost 1 base and 5 bases, in that order; junction bases with no gene match: 4. The germline gives CDR1 LGHNA, CDR2 YSLEER. The CDR3 bases are TGCGCCAGCAGCCAAGCGGACAGGGATCACAATGAGCAGTTCTTC. Translating it yields CASSQADRDHNEQFF.

The rearrangement uses TRBV7-8 and TRBJ2-2; D might be TRBD2 (6 bases). The CDR3 is 15 amino acids. CDR1 is SGHVS, CDR2 FQNEAQ, per germline. V lost 5 bases, J lost 3 bases, and 13 bases lay in between. The CDR3 bases are TGTGCCAGCAGCCCGCCGGGACTCCACACCGGGGAGCTGTTTTTT. The encoded protein is CASSPPGLHTGELFF.

The chain carries TRBV18 and TRBJ2-5; D remains unclear. Germline CDR1 KGHSH, CDR2 LQKENI. The CDR3 covers 13 residues. Deletions cut 6 bases from V and 5 bases from J, with 13 bases between. This CDR3 is CASSPLQEETQYF. Written as DNA, the CDR3 is TGTGCCAGCTCGCCGCTTCAGGAGGAGACCCAGTACTTC.

About this clonotype: A much larger clonotype is one base distant, so this may be a read error. The genes are TRBV7-2 and TRBJ1-2; no definite D call. Trimming shortened V by 2 bases and J by 6 bases, and 4 bases separated the two germline ends. The CDR3 runs to 11 residues. The germline gives CDR1 SGHTA, CDR2 FQGNSA. This chain's CDR3 is CASSLRHGYTF. CDR3 coding DNA: TGTGCCAGCAGCTTACGCCATGGCTACACCTTC.

Ten or more counts support this clonotype. One junction end does not reproduce the germline sequence, and a read error may be involved. The chain carries TRBV20-1 and TRBJ2-7; D possibly matches TRBD1 or TRBD2 (5 bases each). CDR3 length equals 13 residues. From germline, CDR1 is DFQATT and CDR2 SNEGSKA (reference sequence). CDR3 nucleotide sequence: TGCAGTGCAAGAGAGGGCAGGGTGAGTGAGCAGTACTTC. It is translated as CSAREGRVSEQYF.

This clonotype was observed a handful of times. A much larger clone lies a single base off, so this may be a read error. The rearrangement links TRBV29-1 to TRBJ2-5, with 7 bases identical to TRBD2. Trimming at V came to 7 bases and at J to 4 bases, leaving 6 bases not matched to a gene. CDR3 length: 12 amino acids. CDR1 is SQVTM and CDR2 is ANQGSEA in the germline V gene. The CDR3 DNA sequence: TGCAGCGCCGGCCGCGGGGGAGAGACCCAGTACTTC. It codes for CSAGRGGETQYF.

This clonotype showed up just a few times. The chain has TRBV28 and TRBJ2-1; 10 nucleotides agree with TRBD2. This CDR3 is 17 amino acids long. With V trimmed by 5 bases and J by 0 bases, 7 bases remained unmatched. Germline V CDR1 and CDR2: MDHEN, SYDVKM. CDR3 region: CASSTLAGPSSYNEQFF. The CDR3 coding sequence is TGTGCCAGCAGTACACTAGCGGGACCCAGCTCCTACAATGAGCAGTTCTTC.

Many counts were recorded for this clonotype. The rearrangement links TRBV2 to TRBJ2-1; 7 bases are a match to TRBD1. This CDR3 spans 13 amino acids. CDR1 and CDR2 (germline): SNHLY, FYNNEI. The ends lost 7 bases at V and 10 bases at J; junction bases unmatched: 10. In DNA form, the CDR3 reads TGTGCCAGCACTCTGGGACAGCGTACGGAGCAGTTCTTC. Protein product: CASTLGQRTEQFF.

This clonotype was seen repeatedly, ten times or more. V gene TRBV7-2 combines with J gene TRBJ2-7; D gene uncertain. The CDR3 loop spans 11 amino acids. V lost 4 bases to trimming and J lost 6 bases, with 7 bases between them. Germline CDR1 and CDR2: SGHTA and FQGNSA. In DNA, the CDR3 is TGTGCCAGCAGCTCGAGGAGCGAGCAGTACTTC. The encoded protein is CASSSRSEQYF.

This chain joins TRBV20-1 and TRBJ1-1, with 7 bases identical to TRBD1. The CDR3 runs 14 residues. Germline V CDR1 and CDR2: DFQATT, SNEGSKA (reference sequence). With V trimmed by 4 bases and J by 5 bases, 10 bases remained unmatched. CDR3 loop: CSAMRGQTGTEAFF. For the CDR3, the DNA is TGCAGTGCTATGCGGGGACAGACAGGAACTGAAGCTTTCTTT.

This rearrangement joins TRBV5-1 to TRBJ1-2, with D possibly TRBD1 on 5 matching bases. The germline V gene has CDR1 SGHRS and CDR2 YFSETQ. V was clipped by 7 bases and J by 5 bases, with 21 bases between them. CDR3 length equals 15 residues. The CDR3 loop reads CASQPAGGGFYGYTF. CDR3 bases: TGCGCCAGCCAACCGGCGGGGGGAGGCTTTTATGGCTACACCTTC. Full variable domain (rest looked up from reference TRBV5-1 and TRBJ1-2): KAGVTQTPRYLIKTRGQQVTLSCSPISGHRSVSWYQQTPGQGLQFLFEYFSETQRNKGNFPGRFSGRQFSNSRSEMNVSTLELGDSALYLCASQPAGGGFYGYTFGSGTRLTVV.

This clonotype was counted ten times or more. The chain is built from TRBV12-3 or TRBV12-4 and TRBJ2-7; D tentatively reads TRBD1 or TRBD2 (5 bases each). V was trimmed by 3 bases and J by 5 bases, leaving 14 bases between them. The CDR3 covers 14 residues. The CDR3 DNA is TGTGCCAGCAGTTTGAGGGCAGGGCTGGACGAGCAGTACTTC. This gives the protein CASSLRAGLDEQYF.

This clonotype showed up many times. A much larger clone lies one base from this, so it may be a read error. The chain uses TRBV9 and TRBJ1-4; 9 bases agree with TRBD1. This CDR3 contains 14 residues. Germline V CDR1 and CDR2: SGDLS, YYNGEE. The CDR3 DNA sequence: TGTGCCAGCAGCTCCGGGACAGGGAGTGAAAGACTGTTTTTT. Protein product: CASSSGTGSERLFF.